Following are 21 T cell receptor beta chains from one sample sequenced in a study of shared clonotypes between healthy human individuals. The data were produced by immunoSEQ multiplex PCR, yet TCRdb's version contains in-frame clones alone and is incomplete. Of a few million clones listed, around 90% are singletons. The specimen was naive CD4+ T cells from PBMCs. The subset here: CD45RA+ positively selected. The receptor set was obtained from a man younger than 35 in good health. Some clones in this sample may be carry-over from other donors' samples.

This chain uses TRBV9 with TRBJ2-1, with 8 positions matching TRBD1. The CDR3 runs to 17 residues. Germline values: CDR1 SGDLS, CDR2 YYNGEE. The J segment lost 4 bases and the V segment lost 1 base, leaving 10 bases of the junction unmatched. The CDR3 nucleotides are TGTGCCAGCAGCGTATCCAGTCGGGGACAGGAGTACAATGAGCAGTTCTTC. Translated: CASSVSSRGQEYNEQFF. Complete variable domain (other parts from reference TRBV9 and TRBJ2-1): DSGVTQTPKHLITATGQRVTLRCSPRSGDLSVYWYQQSLDQGLQFLIQYYNGEERAKGNILERFSAQQFPDLHSELNLSSLELGDSALYFCASSVSSRGQEYNEQFFGPGTRLTVL.

The rearrangement uses TRBV7-9 and TRBJ1-1, with TRBD1 as a possible D gene (6 bases). V shed 5 bases and J shed 2 bases, with 12 bases lying between them. The CDR3 sequence is 14 residues long. From germline, CDR1 is SEHNR and CDR2 FQNEAQ (reference sequence). Here the CDR3 DNA reads TGTGCCAGCAGCCCCGAAGGGGGAAACACTGAAGCTTTCTTT. Protein sequence: CASSPEGGNTEAFF. The entire variable domain, with the rest obtained from reference TRBV7-9 and TRBJ1-1, is as follows: DTGVSQNPRHKITKRGQNVTFRCDPISEHNRLYWYRQTLGQGPEFLTYFQNEAQLEKSRLLSDRFSAERPKGSFSTLEIQRTEQGDSAMYLCASSPEGGNTEAFFGQGTRLTVV.

Remarks on this clone: A much larger clone differs from this one at a single base, so this may be a read error. The chain has TRBV5-1 and TRBJ2-1; the match to TRBD2 covers 11 bases. Germline CDR1 and CDR2: SGHRS and YFSETQ. The CDR3 runs to 15 residues. In nucleotides, the CDR3 is TGCGCCAGCAGCTTGTTGGCTAGCGGGAGGAATGAGCTGTTCTTC. Translating it yields CASSLLASGRNELFF.

The V gene is TRBV2, the J gene TRBJ2-4; D unclear. The germline V and J ends were trimmed by 4 bases and 1 base, with 5 bases remaining between them. The V gene's germline CDR1 is SNHLY and CDR2 FYNNEI. There are 13 residues in the CDR3. As DNA, the CDR3 is TGTGCCAGCAGTGTTGGGGCCAAAAACATTCAGTACTTC. As protein: CASSVGAKNIQYF. The variable domain in full, completed from reference TRBV2 and TRBJ2-4, reads EPEVTQTPSHQVTQMGQEVILRCVPISNHLYFYWYRQILGQKVEFLVSFYNNEISEKSEIFDDQFSVERPDGSNFTLKIRSTKLEDSAMYFCASSVGAKNIQYFGAGTRLSVL.

This sequence joins TRBV18 and TRBJ1-2; D not certain. CDR1 is KGHSH, CDR2 LQKENI, per germline. Trimming stripped 3 bases from V and 1 base from J, with 12 bases between. CDR3 length: 15 residues. The CDR3: CASSPRRVYNYGYTF. CDR3 coding DNA: TGTGCCAGCTCACCTAGGAGGGTTTATAACTATGGCTACACCTTC. The variable domain in full, with the rest retrieved from reference TRBV18 and TRBJ1-2, is NAGVMQNPRHLVRRRGQEARLRCSPMKGHSHVYWYRQLPEEGLKFMVYLQKENIIDESGMPKERFSAEFPKEGPSILRIQQVVRGDSAAYFCASSPRRVYNYGYTFGSGTRLTVV.

In this sample, this clone turned up once. Within the sample, other DNA sequences also encode this same CDR3. The chain couples TRBV5-4 to TRBJ2-1; 10 nucleotides agree with TRBD2. Germline V gene sequence: CDR1 SGHNT, CDR2 YYREEE (reference sequence). Unmatched junction bases numbered 3, after V lost 3 bases and J lost 3 bases. The CDR3 covers 15 residues. CDR3 sequence: CASSSTSGIYNEQFF. CDR3 DNA: TGTGCCAGCAGCTCCACTAGCGGGATCTACAATGAGCAGTTCTTC.

The V gene is TRBV25-1, the J gene TRBJ2-1; the D is unclear. Germline assignment: CDR1 MGHDK and CDR2 SYGVNS. There are 13 residues in the CDR3. V lost 2 bases and J lost 1, with 3 bases in between. CDR3 nucleotide sequence: TGTGCCAGCAGTGAACCGTCCTACAATGAGCAGTTCTTC. It yields the protein CASSEPSYNEQFF.

This clone was found a few times. This rearrangement joins TRBV18 to TRBJ2-1; D tentatively fits TRBD1 or TRBD2 (5 bases each). This CDR3 contains 14 residues. Germline V gives CDR1 KGHSH, CDR2 LQKENI. The V gene lost 3 bases and the J gene lost 5 bases, with 11 bases spanning the gap. The CDR3 coding sequence is TGTGCCAGCTCACCCTTGCCGGGGCACAATGAGCAGTTCTTC. Its translation: CASSPLPGHNEQFF.

The rearrangement links TRBV4-1 to TRBJ2-4, with 9 nucleotides matching TRBD2. Germline assignment: CDR1 MGHRA and CDR2 YSYEKL. The CDR3 sequence is 18 residues long. Trimming cost V 0 bases and J 2 bases; bases outside gene matches: 8. The CDR3 DNA is TGCGCCAGCAGCCAAGATTCAAGGGCGGGAGGGTCCAAAAACATTCAGTACTTC. Amino acid sequence: CASSQDSRAGGSKNIQYF.

The V and J genes are TRBV5-1 and TRBJ2-5, with D uncertain. Germline-derived CDR1 and CDR2 are SGHRS and YFSETQ. The ends were cut back, 1 base at V and 0 bases at J, with 10 bases in the middle. The CDR3 length is 15 residues. For the CDR3, the DNA is TGCGCCAGCAGCTTGTTGTTGGGGAACCAAGAGACCCAGTACTTC. Encoded protein: CASSLLLGNQETQYF.

Here the CDR3 DNA reads TGTGCCAGCAGTTACGGTGGCAGCGCGGGAACCGGGGAGCTGTTTTTT. Its protein product is CASSYGGSAGTGELFF. The J gene is TRBJ2-2, the V gene TRBV6-5, with TRBD2 as a possible D gene (6 bases). The CDR3 has 16 amino acids. Trimming pared 2 bases from V and 5 bases from J, leaving 15 bases between. CDR1 MNHEY and CDR2 SVGAGI come from the germline V gene.

The chain has TRBV27 and TRBJ2-1; maybe TRBD1 (5 bases). Trimming took off 6 bases at V and 2 bases at J, with 14 bases between the two ends. From germline, CDR1 is MNHEY and CDR2 SMNVEV (reference sequence). The CDR3 spans 15 residues. The CDR3 nucleotides read TGTGCCAGCAGGACGGTGGGGCAGCCCTACAATGAGCAGTTCTTC. Its translation is CASRTVGQPYNEQFF.

The CDR3 loop reads CASSHGTGSEQFF. In DNA, the CDR3 is TGTGCCAGCAGCCACGGGACAGGTAGTGAGCAGTTCTTC. The V gene is TRBV11-1, the J gene TRBJ2-1, with 8 positions matching TRBD1. This CDR3 contains 13 residues. Germline CDR1 is SGHAT and CDR2 is FQDESV (reference sequence). The junction had 6 bases not matched to a gene; V was cut back by 5 bases and J by 9 bases. The full variable domain, in which reference TRBV11-1 and TRBJ2-1 provide the parts outside the CDR3, is EAEVAQSPRYKITEKSQAVAFWCDPISGHATLYWYRQILGQGPELLVQFQDESVVDDSQLPKDRFSAERLKGVDSTLKIQPAELGDSAMYLCASSHGTGSEQFFGPGTRLTVL.

The chain carries TRBV15 and TRBJ1-4, with D unresolved. The germline V gene has CDR1 LNHNV and CDR2 YYDKDF (reference sequence). V lost 0 bases to trimming and J lost 1 base, with 6 bases between them. The CDR3 spans 15 residues. The CDR3 loop reads CATSRDLRTNEKLFF. Written as DNA, the CDR3 is TGTGCCACCAGCAGAGATCTTCGAACTAATGAAAAACTGTTTTTT.

This clone was counted once. The rearrangement joins TRBV6-4 to TRBJ2-2; 11 positions agree with TRBD2. This CDR3 spans 17 amino acids. CDR1 is MRHNA and CDR2 is SNTAGT in the germline V gene. Germline trimming cut 8 bases from V and 2 bases from J; bases unmatched to any gene: 10. The CDR3 DNA sequence: TGTGCCAGCCCTTACCCGGGACTAGCGGCCAACACCGGGGAGCTGTTTTTT. This encodes CASPYPGLAANTGELFF.

With respect to this clone: In the same sample, other DNA sequences code for this CDR3. The chain employs TRBV5-1 and TRBJ2-3, with D tentatively TRBD2 (6 bases). V was shortened by 0 bases and J by 4 bases, with 9 bases between the two germline ends. CDR1 and CDR2 from the germline V gene are SGHRS and YFSETQ. CDR3 length: 14 amino acids. CDR3 in amino acids: CASSLELAADTQYF. The CDR3 bases are TGCGCCAGCAGCTTGGAACTAGCTGCAGATACGCAGTATTTT.

The chain uses TRBV6-6 and TRBJ1-4; D unclear. CDR1 and CDR2 (germline): MNHNY, SVGAGI (reference sequence). V gave up 5 bases and J gave up 0 bases, with 10 bases separating them. There are 15 residues in the CDR3. In DNA form, the CDR3 reads TGTGCCAGCAGTCCGCAAGCAGCAACTAATGAAAAACTGTTTTTT. It is translated as CASSPQAATNEKLFF.

The chain carries TRBV5-1 and TRBJ2-5, with 9 bases fitting TRBD1. The CDR3 has 15 amino acids. Germline-derived CDR1 and CDR2 are SGHRS and YFSETQ. V shed 4 bases and J 5 bases; nucleotides not matched to a gene: 9. The DNA of the CDR3 is TGCGCCAGCAGCCCTCGACAGGGGGGACGGGAGACCCAGTACTTC. It yields the protein CASSPRQGGRETQYF.

This chain joins TRBV6-1 and TRBJ1-2; D uncertain. This CDR3 has 13 residues. Germline loops: CDR1 MNHNS, CDR2 SASEGT. Deletions cut 4 bases from V and 2 bases from J, with 8 bases between. The CDR3 region is CASSGAGNYGYTF. CDR3 DNA sequence: TGTGCCAGCAGTGGGGCAGGAAACTATGGCTACACCTTC.

This chain connects TRBV5-5 to TRBJ1-1; D gene unclear. The CDR3 has 12 amino acids. V lost 2 bases to trimming and J lost 8 bases, with 10 bases between them. Germline-derived CDR1 and CDR2 are SGHKS and YYEKEE (reference sequence). The CDR3 DNA is TGTGCCAGCAGCTTTCAGGACGGGGAAGCTTTCTTT. Translating it yields CASSFQDGEAFF. Full variable domain (rest looked up from reference TRBV5-5 and TRBJ1-1): DAGVTQSPTHLIKTRGQQVTLRCSPISGHKSVSWYQQVLGQGPQFIFQYYEKEERGRGNFPDRFSARQFPNYSSELNVNALLLGDSALYLCASSFQDGEAFFGQGTRLTVV.

CDR3 nucleotide sequence: TGTGCCAGCAGTTTAATTGGCGGGAGTGTTTCCGAGCAGTACTTC. Translated, it gives CASSLIGGSVSEQYF. V gene TRBV28 combines with J gene TRBJ2-7; 7 positions match TRBD2. This CDR3 is built from 15 residues. V trimming: 2 bases; J trimming: 6 bases; junction bases outside the gene matches: 10. Germline CDR1 is MDHEN and CDR2 is SYDVKM. Drawing the rest from reference TRBV28 and TRBJ2-7, the complete variable domain is DVKVTQSSRYLVKRTGEKVFLECVQDMDHENMFWYRQDPGLGLRLIYFSYDVKMKEKGDIPEGYSVSREKKERFSLILESASTNQTSMYLCASSLIGGSVSEQYFGPGTRLTVT.